The 8 T cell receptor beta chains reported below all come from one sample, sequenced in a study of early T cells in non-severe SARS-CoV-2 infection. Each CDR3 protein gets one entry after TCRdb re-called the 5' RACE reads with MiXCR. The sample has 85,000 to 90,000 distinct CDR3 sequences, roughly 15% seen once; the top ten hold 0.58%. Sequencing was performed on whole blood. The source is an adult who was a healthcare worker with PCR-confirmed SARS-CoV-2 infection or an uninfected control (not recorded which).

As concerns this clonotype: The germline gene is not matched at one end of the junction; a read error may be the cause. This chain uses TRBV7-2 with TRBJ1-1; D is unresolved. Germline V gene sequence: CDR1 SGHTA, CDR2 FQGNSA. This CDR3 is built from 13 residues. CDR3 DNA sequence: TGTGCCAGCAGCTTAGGTGTTTTGCAGAGCTTTACCTTT. Amino acids: CASSLGVLQSFTF.

The chain is built from TRBV9 and TRBJ2-7; TRBD1 matches 12 bases. The CDR3 is 14 residues long. The junction had 6 bases not matched to a gene; V was cut back by 4 bases and J by 7 bases. The germline gives CDR1 SGDLS, CDR2 YYNGEE. The CDR3 loop reads CASSLGQGAREQYV. CDR3 in DNA: TGTGCCAGCAGCTTGGGACAGGGGGCGCGGGAGCAGTACGTC.

This clonotype was observed at least ten times. The chain joins TRBV30 to TRBJ1-3; 9 nucleotides line up with TRBD1. Trimming took 4 bases from V and 0 from J; bases not matched to a gene: 10. This CDR3 is 17 amino acids long. Germline CDR1 reads GTSNPN; CDR2 reads SVGIG (reference sequence). CDR3 bases: TGTGCCTGGAAGACAGGGGGAACCTTTACCTCTGGAAACACCATATATTTT. This gives the protein CAWKTGGTFTSGNTIYF.

This clonotype came up many times. The CDR3 is CASSITRGSETQYF. The CDR3 DNA reads TGTGCCAGCAGTATCACTAGGGGCTCGGAGACCCAGTACTTC. The chain links TRBV5-4 to TRBJ2-5; TRBD1 or TRBD2 may be the D gene (5 bases each). V was shortened by 5 bases and J by 5 bases, with 16 bases between the two germline ends. The CDR3 loop spans 14 amino acids. CDR1 and CDR2 from the germline V gene are SGHNT and YYREEE (reference sequence).

Many counts were recorded for this clonotype. This sequence joins TRBV3-1 and TRBJ1-2; D perhaps matches TRBD1 (5 bases). Trimming left V 5 bases short and J 6 bases short, with 19 bases between. The V gene's germline CDR1 is LGHDT and CDR2 YNNKEL (reference sequence). The CDR3 has 15 residues. The CDR3 loop reads CASSTSPDSRNGYTF. The CDR3 bases are TGTGCCAGCAGCACCTCTCCCGACAGCCGCAATGGCTACACCTTC.

This sequence joins TRBV5-5 and TRBJ2-1; TRBD1 matches at 8 bases. Germline trimming cut 7 bases from V and 5 bases from J; bases unmatched to any gene: 14. The CDR3 covers 16 residues. The germline V gene encodes CDR1 SGHKS and CDR2 YYEKEE (reference sequence). DNA for the CDR3: TGTGCCAGCGAAAAGACAGGGGCCGCAAGGGACAATGAGCAGTTCTTC. Translation gives CASEKTGAARDNEQFF. Combining the CDR3 with reference TRBV5-5 and TRBJ2-1 gives the whole variable domain DAGVTQSPTHLIKTRGQQVTLRCSPISGHKSVSWYQQVLGQGPQFIFQYYEKEERGRGNFPDRFSARQFPNYSSELNVNALLLGDSALYLCASEKTGAARDNEQFFGPGTRLTVL.

J is TRBJ2-5 and V is TRBV7-8; D may be TRBD2 (5 bases). Trimming left V 8 bases short and J 5 bases short, with 15 bases between. Germline values: CDR1 SGHVS, CDR2 FQNEAQ. CDR3 length: 13 residues. In DNA, the CDR3 is TGTGCCAGCGTGCGGGCGTATATGGAGACCCAGTACTTC. Amino acids: CASVRAYMETQYF.

V usage is TRBV5-1 and J usage is TRBJ2-3, with a possible D match to TRBD2 (7 bases). CDR1 and CDR2 (germline): SGHRS, YFSETQ. The V end was cut by 0 bases, the J end by 6 bases, with 14 bases between. The CDR3 contains 15 residues. This chain's CDR3 is CASSLDGGTSDTQYF. For the CDR3, the DNA is TGCGCCAGCAGCTTGGACGGGGGGACATCCGATACGCAGTATTTT. Full variable domain (outside the CDR3, taken from reference TRBV5-1 and TRBJ2-3): KAGVTQTPRYLIKTRGQQVTLSCSPISGHRSVSWYQQTPGQGLQFLFEYFSETQRNKGNFPGRFSGRQFSNSRSEMNVSTLELGDSALYLCASSLDGGTSDTQYFGPGTRLTVL.